This T cell receptor beta chain came from a study of cytomegalovirus exposure and HLA in healthy donors. A multiplex PCR was run with 60 Vbeta primers and 13 Jbeta primers. TCRdb's copy holds only in-frame clones and misses some; the assay was immunoSEQ multiplex PCR. The sample shows some 120,000 clones, 75% to 85% of them seen only once. About this clone: Its antigen is undetermined.

CDR1 is SQVTM, CDR2 ANQGSEA, per germline. The CDR3 is 15 amino acids. The V end was cut by 0 bases, the J end by 12 bases, with 21 bases between. Whole-study results and caveats: About 87% or about 30% of the time was how often most TCR beta V segments were productive, according to an earlier analysis.

The chain links TRBV29-1 to TRBJ2-1; maybe TRBD2 (6 bases). This clonotype was sampled from a man younger than 40 in good health and CMV-seronegative. The sequencing sample was made of PBMCs. CDR3 in DNA: TGCAGCGTTGAAGATCTCGGCTCGGAGGGATCGGGGCAGTTCTTC. Amino acids: CSVEDLGSEGSGQFF.